The present TCR beta chain was sequenced within a study of shared clonotypes between healthy human individuals. Each PCR replicate from the sorted subsets contained roughly 210 ng DNA, which is 25,000 to 30,000 T cell genomes. Sequenced by immunoSEQ multiplex PCR; TCRdb stores in-frame clones only, minus some. There are over a million clones in the sample; 65% to 80% occur only once, and approximately 1.5% lies in the top ten. Germline-derived CDR1 and CDR2 are MNHEY and SMNVEV (reference sequence). Trimming removed 6 bases at V and 4 bases at J, with 14 bases between. The CDR3 is 14 residues long. This TCR derives from a man between 18 and 35 years old in good health. Sequencing was carried out using memory CD4+ T cells sorted from blood. Subset meaning: CD45RA-negative fraction. The chain uses TRBV27 and TRBJ2-3; no clear D. CDR3 DNA: TGTGCCAGCAGGCGACTGACGGCTTCAGATACGCAGTATTTT. Translation gives CASRRLTASDTQYF.